This is a list of T cell receptor beta chains from one sample in a study of blood T cell repertoires in COVID-19. Method: immunoSEQ multiplex PCR; TCRdb's copy keeps in-frame clones and lacks some. The sample lists around 69,000 clones, roughly 76% occurring once. The sequenced sample consisted of peripheral blood. Receptors were obtained from a woman aged 70-85 years with acute or convalescent COVID-19. CDR3s include the opening cysteine and the closing phenylalanine or tryptophan. Clone size, where shown, is once, few, many, or a class for clones that have expanded.

size	V	CDR3
once	TRBV28	CASSYQRQSTGELFF
-	TRBV10-2	CASRPGTDSQTQYF
-	TRBV21-1	CASSKWDRGRMDSPLHF
-	TRBV2	CASSTTRFETQYF
-	TRBV11-3	CASSATSGSSYNEQFF
-	TRBV19	CATRQGGFLQPQHF
-	TRBV11-2	CASSLTGMKAFF
-	TRBV7-2	CASSYPYGQRTDTQYF
-	TRBV4-1	CASSPRDSGNTIYF
-	TRBV5-1	CASSLGGGPETQYF
-	TRBV2	CASSDENRVWGYTF
-	TRBV29-1	CSVRHLAKNIQYF
-	TRBV3-1/TRBV3-2	CASSHRSSESYEQYF
-	TRBV11-2	CASSLPRDRGGPYEQYF
-	TRBV28	CASSFDRIYGYTF
few	TRBV7-9	CASSSPPLAGVSYNEQFF
-	TRBV14	CASSPPGHANTGELFF
few	TRBV2	CASSESGTAAGYTF
-	TRBV5-1	CASSSPGTSGRYTYEQYF
-	TRBV6-4	CASSEGPGTGELFF
-	TRBV5-4	CASSLVGGTWNSPLHF
medium-sized	TRBV6-6	CASSYSQVGYEQYF
-	TRBV7-9	CASSPQGVYGYTF
once	TRBV29-1	CSVESGYNTGTGYTF
-	TRBV30	CAWRRTGSNQPQHF
-	TRBV18	CASSDLGSYGYTF
-	TRBV28	CASSTRQGAEQPQHF
-	TRBV6-5	CASKMASGTDTQYF
-	TRBV11-3	CASSLDRGTGAARKQFF
-	TRBV27	CATSRAPSYNEQFF
-	TRBV5-6	CASTPRPGGQETQYF
once	TRBV18	CASSPQDSGANVLTF
-	TRBV7-6	CASSLASGRIAYEQYF
-	TRBV6-6	CASSNRGGRGPVEAFF
-	TRBV2	CASSPRGLENTGELFF
-	TRBV7-6	CASSLAAGRQATGANVLTF
once	TRBV3-1/TRBV3-2	CASSLGQLRGEQFF
once	TRBV28	CASSLGTGGGTGELFF
-	TRBV11-2	CASSLLPGGEVNYGYTF
once	TRBV19	CASSGAYEQYF
-	TRBV29-1	CSVEDSYLGNTIYF
-	TRBV11-3	CASSQPKAGGSYNEQFF
-	TRBV5-6	CASSGQTDTQYF
-	TRBV5-4	CASSAGTSGLTDTQYF
-	TRBV7-8	CASSFAGGAGVYEQYF
-	TRBV19	CASRKQGIMNTEAFF
-	TRBV5-8	CASSLGQLTNYGYTF
-	TRBV7-7	CASSLGGVGSQETQYF